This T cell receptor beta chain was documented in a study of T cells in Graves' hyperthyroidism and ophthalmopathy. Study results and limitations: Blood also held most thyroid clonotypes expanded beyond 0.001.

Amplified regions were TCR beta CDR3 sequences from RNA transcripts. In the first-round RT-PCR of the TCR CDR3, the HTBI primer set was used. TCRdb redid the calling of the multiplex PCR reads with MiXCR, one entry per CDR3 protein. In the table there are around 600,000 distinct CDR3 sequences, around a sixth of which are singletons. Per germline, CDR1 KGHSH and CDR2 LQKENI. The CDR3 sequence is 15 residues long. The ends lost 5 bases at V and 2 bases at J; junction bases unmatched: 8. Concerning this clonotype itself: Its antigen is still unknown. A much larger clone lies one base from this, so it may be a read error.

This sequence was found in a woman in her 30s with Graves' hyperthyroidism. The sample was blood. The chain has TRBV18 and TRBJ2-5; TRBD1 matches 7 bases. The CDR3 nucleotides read TGTGCCAGCTCAGGCTTAGGGGGCCAGCAAGAGACCCAGTACTTC. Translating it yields CASSGLGGQQETQYF.